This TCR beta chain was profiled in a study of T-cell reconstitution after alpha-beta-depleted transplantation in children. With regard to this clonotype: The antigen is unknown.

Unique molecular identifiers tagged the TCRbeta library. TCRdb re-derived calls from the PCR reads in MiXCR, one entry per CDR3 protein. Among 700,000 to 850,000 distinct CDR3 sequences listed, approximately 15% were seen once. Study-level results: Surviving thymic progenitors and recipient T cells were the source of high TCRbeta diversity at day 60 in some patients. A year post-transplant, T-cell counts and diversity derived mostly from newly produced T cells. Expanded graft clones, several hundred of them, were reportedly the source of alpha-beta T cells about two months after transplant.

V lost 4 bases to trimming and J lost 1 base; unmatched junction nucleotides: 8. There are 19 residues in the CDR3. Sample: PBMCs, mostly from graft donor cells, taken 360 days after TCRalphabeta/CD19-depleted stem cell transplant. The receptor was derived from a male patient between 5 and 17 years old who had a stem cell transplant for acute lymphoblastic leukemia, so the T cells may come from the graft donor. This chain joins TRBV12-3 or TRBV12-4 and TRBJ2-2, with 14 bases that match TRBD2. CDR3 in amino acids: CASSSESGLAGGNTGELFF. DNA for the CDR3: TGTGCCAGCAGTTCCGAAAGTGGACTAGCGGGAGGGAACACCGGGGAGCTGTTTTTT.